This T cell receptor (beta chain) emerged from a study of blood T cells in healthy people across ages. Overall study findings and caveats: What prevented conclusive comparison of naive and antigen-experienced cells was that PBMCs were unsorted.

Drawn from each donor were approximately 9.2 milliliters of peripheral blood. The authors ran a second PCR of 7 to 11 cycles using a sample-barcoded 5' primer and a J-beta primer mix. Each CDR3 protein gets one entry after TCRdb re-called the 5' RACE reads with MiXCR. The data show some 900,000 distinct CDR3 sequences, with roughly 52% seen just once and roughly 13% held by the top ten. This clonotype was seen a few times. What it binds is not known. The TCR originated in a man aged 25 to 40 in good health. Sequencing was carried out using blood.

In DNA form, the CDR3 reads TGCGCCAGCAGCTTGGCCTGGCAAGAGACCCAGTACTTC. Translated, it gives CASSLAWQETQYF. V gene TRBV5-1 combines with J gene TRBJ2-5; D is unclear. The CDR3 has 13 residues. CDR1 and CDR2 from the germline V gene are SGHRS and YFSETQ. V lost 0 bases to trimming and J lost 2 bases, with 5 bases between them.